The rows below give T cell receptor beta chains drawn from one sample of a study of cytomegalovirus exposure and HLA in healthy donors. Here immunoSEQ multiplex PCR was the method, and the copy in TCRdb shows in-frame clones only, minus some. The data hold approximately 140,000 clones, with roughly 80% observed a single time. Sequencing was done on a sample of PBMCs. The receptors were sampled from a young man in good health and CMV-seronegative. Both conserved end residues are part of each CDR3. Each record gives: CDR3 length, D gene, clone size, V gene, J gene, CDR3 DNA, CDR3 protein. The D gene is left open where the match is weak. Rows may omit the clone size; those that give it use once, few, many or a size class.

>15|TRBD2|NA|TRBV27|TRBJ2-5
TGTGCCATCCCCGGGGCTAGCGGCGACCAAGAGACCCAGTACTTC
CAIPGASGDQETQYF
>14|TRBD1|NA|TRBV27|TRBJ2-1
TGTGCCAGCAGTTCTCCCGGGACAGGGGCCGAGCAGTTCTTC
CASSSPGTGAEQFF
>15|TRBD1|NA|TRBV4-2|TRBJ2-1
TGTGCCAGCAGCCACAGACAGGGGGCGAAGAATGAGCAGTTCTTC
CASSHRQGAKNEQFF
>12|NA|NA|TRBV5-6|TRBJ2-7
TGTGCCAGCAGCTCTGTATTCTACGAGCAGTACTTC
CASSSVFYEQYF
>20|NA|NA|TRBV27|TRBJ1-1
TGTGCCAGCAGTTTATCGATTCGTTTTGCCGGGGAGTGGGGGAACACTGAAGCTTTCTTT
CASSLSIRFAGEWGNTEAFF
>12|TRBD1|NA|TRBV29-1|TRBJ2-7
TGCAGCCTACGGACAGGGACTCACGAGCAGTACTTC
CSLRTGTHEQYF
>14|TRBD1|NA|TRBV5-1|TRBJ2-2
TGCGCCAGCAGCTTCCGGGACAGCACCGGGGAGCTGTTTTTT
CASSFRDSTGELFF
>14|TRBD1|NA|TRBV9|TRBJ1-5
TGTGCCAGCAGCGCCAGACAGGGAGGTCAGCCCCAGCATTTT
CASSARQGGQPQHF
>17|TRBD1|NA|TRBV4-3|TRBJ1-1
TGCGCCAGCAGCCACGAACCTGGACAGGGGAGGTTGGCTGAAGCTTTCTTT
CASSHEPGQGRLAEAFF
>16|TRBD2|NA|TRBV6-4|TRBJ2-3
TGTGCCAGCAGTGACTCGGGAGGGACGAACACAGATACGCAGTATTTT
CASSDSGGTNTDTQYF
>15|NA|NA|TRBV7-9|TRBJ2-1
TGTGCCAGCAGCCCGATCGAGAACCTTTACAATGAGCAGTTCTTC
CASSPIENLYNEQFF
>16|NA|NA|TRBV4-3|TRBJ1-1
TGCGCCAGCAGCCAAGAAGGAACAGGGTGGTACACTGAAGCTTTCTTT
CASSQEGTGWYTEAFF
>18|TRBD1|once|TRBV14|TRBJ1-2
TGTGCCAGCAGCCATGACGTGGGACAGCGAACAGATTACTATGGCTACACCTTC
CASSHDVGQRTDYYGYTF
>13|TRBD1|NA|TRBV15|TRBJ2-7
TGTGCCGCCGCCGGACAGGCATTTCGCGAGCAGTACTTC
CAAAGQAFREQYF
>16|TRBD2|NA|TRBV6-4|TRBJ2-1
TGTGCCAGCTCCCCAGAGGCGGGGGGCGGTTACAATGAGCAGTTCTTC
CASSPEAGGGYNEQFF
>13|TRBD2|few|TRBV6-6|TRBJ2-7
TGTGCCAGCAGTTCCGGGACTACCTACGAGCAGTACTTC
CASSSGTTYEQYF
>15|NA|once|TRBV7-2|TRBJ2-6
TGTGCCAGCAGCCCAGCGGTGTCTGGGGCCAACGTCCTGACTTTC
CASSPAVSGANVLTF
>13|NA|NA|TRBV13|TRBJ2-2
TGTGCCAGCAGCTTAAGGGGCCCCGGGGAGCTGTTTTTT
CASSLRGPGELFF
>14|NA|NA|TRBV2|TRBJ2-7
TGTGCCAGCAGTGAGAGGAGGGCCACCTACGAGCAGTACTTC
CASSERRATYEQYF
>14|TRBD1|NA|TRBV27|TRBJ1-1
TGTGCCAGCAGGTTAAGGGGGCTGGGGACTGAAGCTTTCTTT
CASRLRGLGTEAFF
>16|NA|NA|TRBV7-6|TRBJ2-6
TGTGCCAGCAGCTTAGCCCCAGGGACTGGGGCCAACGTCCTGACTTTC
CASSLAPGTGANVLTF